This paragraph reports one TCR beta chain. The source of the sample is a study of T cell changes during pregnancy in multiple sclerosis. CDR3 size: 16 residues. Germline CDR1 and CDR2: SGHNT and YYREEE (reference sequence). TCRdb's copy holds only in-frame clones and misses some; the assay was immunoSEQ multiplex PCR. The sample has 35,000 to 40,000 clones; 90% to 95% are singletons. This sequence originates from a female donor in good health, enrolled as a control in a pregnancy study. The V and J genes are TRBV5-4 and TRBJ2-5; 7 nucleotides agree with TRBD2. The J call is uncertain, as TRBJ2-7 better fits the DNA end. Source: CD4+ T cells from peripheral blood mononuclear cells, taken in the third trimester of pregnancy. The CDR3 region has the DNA TGTGCCAGCAGCTCACCAAGGACTAGTTTATCCTACGAGCAGTACTTC. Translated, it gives CASSSPRTSLSYEQYF.